These T cell receptor beta chains were read from a single sample in a study of blood T cell repertoires in COVID-19. Method: immunoSEQ multiplex PCR; TCRdb's copy keeps in-frame clones and lacks some. The data show over 300,000 clones, 80% to 90% seen once. Sequencing was carried out using peripheral blood. The receptors originated from a man aged 40-50 years with acute or convalescent COVID-19. The CDR3 runs from the conserved cysteine through the conserved F or W. A D gene is named only where the DNA matches it firmly. Only some rows state a clone size, as once, few, many or a class for expanded clones.

V gene	J gene	D gene	clone size	CDR3 length	CDR3 protein	CDR3 DNA
TRBV6-2/TRBV6-3	TRBJ1-5	-	-	17	CASSYIRVRGYDQPQHF	TGTGCCAGCAGTTACATAAGAGTCAGGGGTTATGATCAGCCCCAGCATTTT
TRBV19	TRBJ1-6	TRBD1	-	15	CASSPRGLRNSPLHF	TGTGCCAGTAGTCCCAGGGGGCTACGGAATTCACCCCTCCACTTT
TRBV7-9	TRBJ2-7	TRBD1	-	15	CASSPPGTGGDEQYF	TGTGCCAGCAGCCCTCCCGGGACAGGGGGTGACGAGCAGTACTTC
TRBV3-1/TRBV3-2	TRBJ1-5	-	-	14	CASSQSSRNQPQHF	TGTGCCAGCAGCCAAAGTTCGCGTAATCAGCCCCAGCATTTT
TRBV3-1/TRBV3-2	TRBJ1-1	-	-	14	CASSHVSSGGTAFF	TGTGCCAGCAGCCATGTGTCGTCTGGGGGGACGGCTTTCTTT
TRBV29-1	TRBJ1-2	-	-	13	CSVEPGDFYGYTF	TGCAGCGTTGAGCCAGGGGATTTCTATGGCTACACCTTC
TRBV27	TRBJ2-1	TRBD2	-	16	CASSDPSGRSYNEQFF	TGTGCCAGCAGTGATCCTAGCGGGAGGTCCTACAATGAGCAGTTCTTC
TRBV6-2/TRBV6-3	TRBJ2-7	TRBD2	-	15	CASSPTGLAGGVQYF	TGTGCCAGCAGTCCCACGGGACTAGCGGGAGGAGTGCAGTACTTC
TRBV6-1	TRBJ1-1	-	-	14	CASSEIRSRAEAFF	TGTGCCAGCAGTGAAATTAGGAGTCGGGCTGAAGCTTTCTTT
TRBV6-5	TRBJ2-1	TRBD1	-	12	CASSPRQGVGFF	TGTGCCAGCAGTCCACGACAGGGAGTAGGGTTCTTC
TRBV6-6	TRBJ1-2	TRBD1	once	16	CASSHATGTGDYGYTF	TGTGCCAGCAGTCACGCGACAGGGACAGGGGACTATGGCTACACCTTC
TRBV12-5	TRBJ1-6	-	-	15	CASGLAQVPLSPLHF	TGTGCTAGTGGTTTGGCCCAGGTCCCTCTATCACCCCTCCACTTT
TRBV3-1/TRBV3-2	TRBJ2-1	TRBD2	-	16	CASSQEGSGSNNEQFF	TGTGCCAGCAGCCAAGAAGGTAGCGGGAGCAACAATGAGCAGTTCTTC
TRBV20-1	TRBJ1-3	-	-	14	CSASSRQSGNTIYF	TGCAGTGCTAGTTCTAGGCAGTCAGGAAACACCATATATTTT
TRBV9	TRBJ2-3	-	-	16	CASSVDPSSSTDTQYF	TGTGCCAGCAGCGTAGATCCTAGCAGTAGCACAGATACGCAGTATTTT
TRBV5-1	TRBJ2-7	TRBD2	-	15	CASSWTSGSSAEQYF	TGCGCCAGCAGCTGGACTAGCGGGAGTTCAGCCGAGCAGTACTTC
TRBV30	TRBJ1-2	TRBD1	-	13	CARNSGGRDGYTF	TGTGCCCGAAACTCAGGGGGCCGTGATGGCTACACCTTC
TRBV5-6	TRBJ2-7	-	few	14	CASSLGGDLYEQYF	TGTGCCAGCAGCTTAGGGGGGGACCTCTACGAGCAGTACTTC
TRBV24-1	TRBJ2-1	TRBD1	once	14	CATIGQGPIYEQFF	TGTGCCACCATTGGACAGGGGCCTATCTATGAGCAGTTCTTC
TRBV6-5	TRBJ1-5	-	-	13	CASTLESNQPQHF	TGTGCCAGCACCCTAGAGAGCAATCAGCCCCAGCATTTT
TRBV11-2	TRBJ2-7	TRBD2	-	15	CASSLGASGSYEQYF	TGTGCCAGCAGTCTGGGGGCTAGCGGGAGTTACGAGCAGTACTTC
TRBV20-1	TRBJ2-5	-	-	11	CSARTGETQYF	TGCAGTGCCAGGACGGGGGAGACCCAGTACTTC
TRBV4-1	TRBJ2-1	-	-	15	CASSQDQLRGDEQFF	TGCGCCAGCAGCCAAGACCAATTAAGGGGCGATGAGCAGTTCTTC
TRBV19	TRBJ1-6	TRBD1	-	15	CASSSEDTGASPLHF	TGTGCCAGTAGTAGCGAGGATACAGGGGCCTCACCCCTCCACTTT
TRBV7-6	TRBJ2-1	-	-	13	CASSLYAGSMQFF	TGTGCCAGCAGCTTATACGCGGGATCAATGCAGTTCTTC
TRBV12-5	TRBJ2-7	-	-	13	CASGPTTSGEQYF	TGTGCTAGTGGGCCCACAACTAGTGGGGAGCAGTACTTC
TRBV27	TRBJ2-1	-	-	15	CASSLLGASYNEQFF	TGTGCCAGCAGTTTATTGGGGGCGTCCTACAATGAGCAGTTCTTC
TRBV10-1	TRBJ2-1	TRBD2	-	15	CASSGEAGVRNEQFF	TGCGCCAGCAGTGGGGAAGCGGGAGTACGTAATGAGCAGTTCTTC
TRBV5-6	TRBJ2-1	-	-	13	CASSVILADEQFF	TGTGCCAGCAGCGTAATACTAGCCGATGAGCAGTTCTTC
TRBV10-3	TRBJ1-4	TRBD1	-	14	CAISERQGDEKLFF	TGTGCCATCAGTGAGCGACAGGGGGACGAAAAACTGTTTTTT
TRBV9	TRBJ1-2	TRBD1	-	20	CASSNPTGGSSHFEVYGYTF	TGTGCCAGCAGCAATCCGACAGGGGGATCATCGCACTTCGAGGTTTATGGCTACACCTTC
TRBV9	TRBJ2-5	TRBD2	-	15	CASSVTSGGAGTQYF	TGTGCCAGCAGCGTGACTAGCGGGGGGGCAGGGACCCAGTACTTC
TRBV28	TRBJ1-2	TRBD1	-	14	CASRSTGLKYGYTF	TGTGCCAGCAGATCGACAGGGCTGAAGTATGGCTACACCTTC
TRBV9	TRBJ2-3	-	once	17	CASSVPELAGVPDTQYF	TGTGCCAGCAGCGTCCCCGAACTCGCGGGTGTACCAGATACGCAGTATTTT
TRBV27	TRBJ2-1	TRBD2	-	14	CASSSGLAYNEQFF	TGTGCCAGCAGTTCGGGACTAGCGTACAATGAGCAGTTCTTC
TRBV19	TRBJ1-2	TRBD1	-	13	CASSIGTENGYTF	TGTGCCAGTAGTATCGGGACAGAAAATGGCTACACCTTC
TRBV7-9	TRBJ2-1	-	-	12	CASSSGENEQFF	TGTGCCAGCAGCTCAGGGGAAAATGAGCAGTTCTTC
TRBV19	TRBJ1-2	-	-	15	CASSTRPTDIYGYTF	TGTGCCAGTAGTACCCGACCGACAGATATATATGGCTACACCTTC
TRBV5-1	TRBJ2-7	TRBD2	-	15	CASSPVAGSTYEQYF	TGCGCCAGCAGCCCCGTAGCGGGATCCACCTACGAGCAGTACTTC
TRBV5-5	TRBJ2-7	TRBD1	-	14	CASSWTGYSYEQYF	TGTGCCAGCAGCTGGACAGGTTATTCCTACGAGCAGTACTTC
TRBV5-1	TRBJ1-1	-	once	11	CASSLNEAAFF	TGCGCCAGCAGCTTGAACGAGGCAGCTTTCTTT
TRBV7-8	TRBJ1-2	-	-	14	CASSLGVRDYGYTF	TGTGCCAGCAGCTTAGGAGTCAGGGACTATGGCTACACCTTC
TRBV6-6	TRBJ2-2	TRBD1	-	14	CASSWDRNTGELFF	TGTGCCAGCAGTTGGGACAGGAACACCGGGGAGCTGTTTTTT
TRBV7-9	TRBJ1-5	TRBD1	-	15	CASSLAGQGRQPQHF	TGTGCCAGCAGCTTAGCTGGACAGGGGCGTCAGCCCCAGCATTTT
TRBV28	TRBJ1-5	-	-	13	CASSFFSDQPQHF	TGTGCCAGCAGTTTTTTCTCGGATCAGCCCCAGCATTTT
TRBV5-6	TRBJ1-5	-	once	14	CASSLGGTNQPQHF	TGTGCCAGCAGCTTGGGTGGGACTAATCAGCCCCAGCATTTT
TRBV15	TRBJ2-2	-	once	16	CATSSQQVANTGELFF	TGTGCCACCAGCAGTCAACAGGTCGCGAACACCGGGGAGCTGTTTTTT
TRBV6-5	TRBJ2-5	-	-	13	CASRLQGRETQYF	TGTGCCAGCAGACTACAGGGAAGAGAGACCCAGTACTTC
TRBV2	TRBJ2-1	TRBD1	-	18	CASSDLPARTGVGNEQFF	TGTGCCAGCAGTGATCTTCCCGCTAGGACAGGGGTAGGCAATGAGCAGTTCTTC
TRBV5-8	TRBJ1-6	TRBD1	-	17	CASSPETGGVWNSPLHF	TGTGCCAGCAGCCCAGAGACAGGGGGCGTATGGAATTCACCCCTCCACTTT
TRBV5-4	TRBJ2-1	-	once	15	CASSFPGSPLNEQFF	TGTGCCAGCAGCTTTCCCGGGAGCCCCCTAAATGAGCAGTTCTTC